This T cell receptor beta chain was sequenced during a study of PD-1 blockade in classical Hodgkin lymphoma (TCRdb year 2020). At the level of the whole study: Nivolumab dosing was 3 mg/kg intravenously every 2 weeks, continuing until either disease progression or unacceptable toxicity. The study used TCR beta sequencing and CyTOF to define a peripheral blood immune signature of response to PD-1 blockade in classical Hodgkin lymphoma. Overall study outcomes, separate from this receptor: Patients starting nivolumab less than 1 year after ASCT had lower diversity and were excluded from later analyses to avoid confounding by immune reconstitution. The study covered only a single clinical trial cohort, and the causes of the repertoire differences, possibly disease activity or prior therapy, were still not defined. Baseline TCR diversity was reported to be lower in newly diagnosed patients than in healthy donors and to be lower still in relapsed/refractory patients. Trial patients with a complete response had baseline diversity similar to that of newly diagnosed patients, while partial responders and progressors had significantly lower diversity. CD4+ but not CD8+ TCR diversity rose significantly by C4D1 (p=0.0027 vs p=0.16), most apparent in complete responders (p=0.02).

CDR1 SGDLS and CDR2 YYNGEE were looked up in the germline V gene. CDR3 length: 15 amino acids, cysteine to phenylalanine. The DNA shown is the 45-base CDR3, in frame from base 1. Trimming costs V 4 bases and J 7 bases, and their ends lie 15 bases apart. This clone has a single count. Its antigen remains unidentified. Base qualities are not at hand, and no much larger clone is one base apart. Genomic DNA was isolated using the Qiagen DNeasy kit from unsorted PBMCs as well as from negatively selected CD4+ and CD8+ fractions. Using primers that anneal to V and J segments, immunoSEQ multiplex PCR amplified the TCR beta CDR3 regions. Amplification bias was minimized using a synthetic immune receptor repertoire, and residual bias was removed computationally after sequencing. Per the original workflow: Custom Python scripts were used to quantify repertoire diversity as the Shannon entropy index. Unsorted, CD4+ and CD8+ repertoires were examined separately, except in combined analyses, for which CD4+ and CD8+ sequences were merged in silico. Clonal expansion was defined as a frequency increase of at least 2-fold after treatment compared with C1D1, and clones undetected at baseline were assigned a pseudocount of 0.5. Singleton clones were defined as clones with 0 or 1 copy at C1D1, and non-singleton clones were defined as clones with 2 or more copies. By matching protein sequences in sorted samples from the same patient, clones expanded in unsorted samples were annotated as CD4+, CD8+ or unknown. Diversity changes from C1D1 to C4D1 were tested in paired samples using Wilcoxon tests. In its TCRdb copy, this immuneACCESS table keeps in-frame sequences only and misses some clones. Where compared with another copy, unresolved V genes explain less than half of these, and the others have no known cause. The V and J calls and clone size were taken over from that table, and D and trimming were inferred from the DNA. Recorded for this sample are 40,000 to 45,000 clones; approximately 72% of them occurred a single time. The ten largest clones take up around 2.8% of the sample.

The time point label on this specimen signifies: cycle 2 day 1 (C2D1) of nivolumab. Every trial patient had relapsed after autologous stem cell transplantation, and cohorts A, B and C differed in prior brentuximab vedotin exposure. The trial cohort comprised 60 or so patients with relapsed/refractory classical Hodgkin lymphoma whose best overall responses were complete response, partial response or progressive disease. Trial patients were treated with single-agent nivolumab in the multi-cohort phase II CheckMate 205 trial. Best overall response was determined by an independent review committee according to the 2007 International Working Group response criteria. Trial PBMCs were collected just before the start of nivolumab (C1D1) and during therapy at cycle 2 day 1 and cycle 4 day 1. Peripheral blood was collected in 8 mL Vacutainer Cell Preparation Tubes, from which PBMCs were isolated by centrifugation and then cryopreserved.

The sequence derives from a human donor with classical Hodgkin lymphoma. The rearrangement combines TRBV9 with TRBJ1-6; possibly the D gene is TRBD1, per 5 matching bases. The sequenced sample was peripheral blood mononuclear cells (PBMCs), obtained before the second cycle of nivolumab. Here is the DNA: TGTGCCAGCAGCCCAGACGGGACTAAGAATTCACCCCTCCACTTT. Translated, it reads CASSPDGTKNSPLHF.